One sample yielded the 3 T cell receptor beta chains listed below, sequenced in a study of CD8 T cells in Susac syndrome. Random hexamers were used to reverse transcribe roughly 0.45 to 1 ug of RNA. TCRdb re-analysed the immunoSEQ multiplex PCR reads in MiXCR, keeping a single row per CDR3 protein. The sample yields 400,000 or so distinct CDR3 sequences, 85% seen once. The sample was CD8+ T cells from PBMCs. The source is a human donor with multiple sclerosis.

The chain joins TRBV2 to TRBJ2-2; D not certain. Trimming stripped 7 bases from V and 5 bases from J, with 11 bases between. The CDR3 loop spans 13 amino acids. Germline CDR1 and CDR2: SNHLY and FYNNEI. The CDR3 sequence: CASKDLSTGELFF. The CDR3 nucleotides are TGTGCCAGCAAAGATCTCTCGACCGGGGAGCTGTTTTTT.

The chain has TRBV6-1 and TRBJ2-1; 10 bases fit TRBD2. This CDR3 region has 15 residues. In germline, CDR1 is MNHNS, CDR2 SASEGT. With 3 bases clipped from V and 8 bases from J, the junction kept 7 bases outside the gene matches. The CDR3 loop reads CASSESGGARDEQFF. The CDR3 nucleotides are TGTGCCAGCAGTGAGAGCGGGGGGGCCCGCGATGAGCAGTTCTTC.

V is TRBV5-1 and J is TRBJ2-3; 10 nucleotides align to TRBD2. CDR1 and CDR2 from the germline V gene are SGHRS and YFSETQ. J lost 0 bases, V lost 0 bases, and 4 bases had no gene match. The CDR3 loop spans 17 amino acids. The chain's CDR3 is CASSLDLAGESTDTQYF. The CDR3 DNA is TGCGCCAGCAGCTTGGACCTAGCGGGGGAAAGCACAGATACGCAGTATTTT.